A selection of T cell receptor beta chains follows, all from one sample in a study of response to subunit inactivated influenza vaccine. TCRdb processed the RT-PCR reads anew with MiXCR; each CDR3 protein has one entry. This sample has around 520,000 distinct CDR3 sequences, with roughly 10% found just once. Sequenced material: PBMCs from blood, taken on the day of vaccination. Receptor source: a man aged 45-65 years who received an inactivated influenza vaccine. The CDR3 runs from the conserved cysteine through the conserved F or W. Fields, in order: V gene, J gene, clone size, D gene, CDR3 DNA, CDR3 protein. A D gene is named only where the DNA matches it firmly. Not every row has a clone size; where given, it reads once, few, many or a size class.

V: TRBV15
J: TRBJ2-7
size: few
D: TRBD2
DNA: TGTGCCACCAGCCTGTCCCCGGGGACTAGCGTTGGGGAGCAGTACTTC
CDR3: CATSLSPGTSVGEQYF

V: TRBV5-1
J: TRBJ2-7
size: few
D: -
DNA: TGCGCCAGCAGCTCGACAGTAAGCTCCTACGAGCAGTACTTC
CDR3: CASSSTVSSYEQYF

V: TRBV27
J: TRBJ1-6
size: few
D: -
DNA: TGTGCCAGCAGCTCTTCACAGTCGGATTCACCCCTCCACTTT
CDR3: CASSSSQSDSPLHF

V: TRBV20-1
J: TRBJ1-4
size: -
D: -
DNA: TGCAGTGCTAGCGTAGGGGCGAACGAAAAACTGTTTTTT
CDR3: CSASVGANEKLFF

V: TRBV27
J: TRBJ2-1
size: -
D: -
DNA: TGTGCCAGCAGTTTTCAAACTACGCTCTCCTACAATGAGCAGTTCTTC
CDR3: CASSFQTTLSYNEQFF

V: TRBV7-2
J: TRBJ1-3
size: many
D: -
DNA: TGTGCCAGCAGCTTAGCGATTCAATTTAGTGGAAACACCATATATTTT
CDR3: CASSLAIQFSGNTIYF

V: TRBV7-9
J: TRBJ1-2
size: -
D: -
DNA: TGTGCCAGCAGCCCAGGACAGACCATGGGGGATGGCTACACCTTC
CDR3: CASSPGQTMGDGYTF

V: TRBV25-1
J: TRBJ2-1
size: -
D: TRBD2
DNA: TGTGCCAGCATGGGACTAGCGCAAAACAATGAGCAGTTCTTC
CDR3: CASMGLAQNNEQFF

V: TRBV6-1
J: TRBJ2-1
size: -
D: -
DNA: TGTGCCAGCAGTCCTTTTTTTTGGGGCTACAATGAGCAGTTCTTC
CDR3: CASSPFFWGYNEQFF

V: TRBV6-1
J: TRBJ2-5
size: few
D: TRBD2
DNA: TGTGCCAGCGGAACCGGGACTAGTGCAGAGACCCAGTACTTC
CDR3: CASGTGTSAETQYF

V: TRBV21-1
J: TRBJ2-7
size: few
D: -
DNA: TGTGCCAGCAGCAAGGGCCCTCCCCGCAGAACCTACGAGCAGTACTTC
CDR3: CASSKGPPRRTYEQYF

V: TRBV20-1
J: TRBJ2-7
size: few
D: TRBD2
DNA: TGCAGTGCGGGCGGACTAGCGGGAACCGAAGGCCACTACGAGCAGTACTTC
CDR3: CSAGGLAGTEGHYEQYF

V: TRBV24-1
J: TRBJ2-3
size: -
D: -
DNA: TGTGCCACCAGTGACCCCGACAGGTATACGCAGTATTTT
CDR3: CATSDPDRYTQYF

V: TRBV6-2/TRBV6-3
J: TRBJ2-7
size: few
D: TRBD2
DNA: TGTGCCAGCACCTCGTGGGTAGCTAGCGGCGGCGAGCAGTACTTC
CDR3: CASTSWVASGGEQYF

V: TRBV15
J: TRBJ2-1
size: -
D: TRBD1
DNA: TGTGCCACCAGCTCGGGAAGGGGGCGATCAACTGAGCAGTTCTTC
CDR3: CATSSGRGRSTEQFF

V: TRBV12-3/TRBV12-4
J: TRBJ1-4
size: few
D: TRBD1
DNA: TGTGCCAGCAGTTTGGGGACAGGGGGCGACTCTAATGAAAAACTGTTTTTT
CDR3: CASSLGTGGDSNEKLFF

V: TRBV20-1
J: TRBJ2-3
size: many
D: -
DNA: TGCAGTGCTAGGGGATTAGCTGTTGGCACAGATACGCAGTATTTT
CDR3: CSARGLAVGTDTQYF

V: TRBV7-6
J: TRBJ1-4
size: many
D: -
DNA: TGTGCCAGCAGCTTATCACGGAGGGGTGAAAAACTGTTTTTT
CDR3: CASSLSRRGEKLFF

V: TRBV9
J: TRBJ2-7
size: few
D: TRBD2
DNA: TGTGCCAGCAGCCCCCGACTAGCTCCCTACGAGCAGTACTTC
CDR3: CASSPRLAPYEQYF

V: TRBV12-3/TRBV12-4
J: TRBJ2-3
size: -
D: -
DNA: TGTGCCAGCAGTTTAGGGTCCTTAACGGCAGGACCAGATACGCAGTATTTT
CDR3: CASSLGSLTAGPDTQYF

V: TRBV11-1
J: TRBJ2-3
size: -
D: TRBD2
DNA: TGTGCCAGCAGCCCTTACAAACTAGCGGGAGAGTTCACAGATACGCAGTATTTT
CDR3: CASSPYKLAGEFTDTQYF

V: TRBV5-1
J: TRBJ2-7
size: -
D: -
DNA: TGCGCCAGCAGCTTTGGTTCGGGTCCCTTCTCCGAGCAGTACTTC
CDR3: CASSFGSGPFSEQYF

V: TRBV4-2
J: TRBJ2-5
size: many
D: -
DNA: TGTGCCAGCAGCCAAGTGGGTAAGGGGATACAAGAGACCCAGTACTTC
CDR3: CASSQVGKGIQETQYF

V: TRBV6-1
J: TRBJ2-5
size: -
D: -
DNA: TGTGCCAGCAGTGAAGCCTGGAAAGGGCAGACCCAGTACTTC
CDR3: CASSEAWKGQTQYF

V: TRBV5-8
J: TRBJ1-5
size: -
D: -
DNA: TGTGCCAGCAGCGGCCGGATCAATCAGCCCCAGCATTTT
CDR3: CASSGRINQPQHF

V: TRBV5-1
J: TRBJ2-1
size: many
D: -
DNA: TGCGCCAGCAGCTTGCCCCGGCAGGGCATTCACAATGAGCAGTTCTTC
CDR3: CASSLPRQGIHNEQFF

V: TRBV29-1
J: TRBJ1-1
size: -
D: TRBD1
DNA: TGCAGCGTAGACAGGGGGCCCACTGAAGCTTTCTTT
CDR3: CSVDRGPTEAFF

V: TRBV12-3/TRBV12-4
J: TRBJ2-3
size: few
D: -
DNA: TGTGCCAGCAGCGCGACTGAAGATACGCAGTATTTT
CDR3: CASSATEDTQYF

V: TRBV7-8
J: TRBJ2-1
size: few
D: TRBD2
DNA: TGTGCCAGCAGCCCGCTTCTATTCTTAGCGGGAGGCTTACACAATGAGCAGTTCTTC
CDR3: CASSPLLFLAGGLHNEQFF

V: TRBV30
J: TRBJ1-4
size: few
D: -
DNA: TGTGCTTTGCACCGAGCTAATGAAAAACTGTTTTTT
CDR3: CALHRANEKLFF

V: TRBV28
J: TRBJ2-7
size: -
D: -
DNA: TGTGCCAGCAACCCTACGGGAGTCAAGGAGCAGTACTTC
CDR3: CASNPTGVKEQYF

V: TRBV5-1
J: TRBJ2-7
size: few
D: -
DNA: TGCGCCAGTACGAGGGGTCAGGGAGCCGTCTACGAGCAGTACTTC
CDR3: CASTRGQGAVYEQYF

V: TRBV6-5
J: TRBJ1-5
size: -
D: -
DNA: TGTGCCAGCAGTTACATAGGACAGAATCAGCCCCAGCATTTT
CDR3: CASSYIGQNQPQHF

V: TRBV29-1
J: TRBJ2-1
size: few
D: -
DNA: TGCAGCGCTTTAACAGGCGCAAGCTCCTACAATGAGCAGTTCTTC
CDR3: CSALTGASSYNEQFF

V: TRBV7-2
J: TRBJ2-1
size: many
D: TRBD2
DNA: TGTGCCAGCAGCTTAGTGAGACTAGCGGAGCAGTTCTTC
CDR3: CASSLVRLAEQFF

V: TRBV4-2
J: TRBJ2-7
size: many
D: TRBD2
DNA: TGTGCCAGCAGCCCTGGGACTAGCGGGGGGGGCTACGAGCAGTACTTC
CDR3: CASSPGTSGGGYEQYF

V: TRBV21-1
J: TRBJ1-1
size: -
D: -
DNA: TGTGCCAGCACCAGGCGGGGGACAGGGGGCCAGGGCACTGAAGCTTTCTTT
CDR3: CASTRRGTGGQGTEAFF

V: TRBV29-1
J: TRBJ1-1
size: -
D: TRBD1
DNA: TGCAGCGACCCGAGGACAGGGGGCAGGACTGAAGCTTTCTTT
CDR3: CSDPRTGGRTEAFF

V: TRBV20-1
J: TRBJ2-1
size: few
D: TRBD2
DNA: TGCAGTGCTAGAGATCTCCTAGCGGGGGGAAACAATGAGCAGTTCTTC
CDR3: CSARDLLAGGNNEQFF

V: TRBV20-1
J: TRBJ1-1
size: many
D: -
DNA: TGCAGTGCTAGCACAGGCCGGAGCATGAACACTGAAGCTTTCTTT
CDR3: CSASTGRSMNTEAFF

V: TRBV6-1
J: TRBJ2-7
size: few
D: -
DNA: TGTGCCAGCAATCCGGGTCGCAGGCCCTACGAGCAGTACTTC
CDR3: CASNPGRRPYEQYF

V: TRBV29-1
J: TRBJ2-7
size: -
D: -
DNA: TGCAGCGTTGTAACAGAGCGATACGAGCAGTACTTC
CDR3: CSVVTERYEQYF

V: TRBV10-3
J: TRBJ2-7
size: many
D: TRBD1
DNA: TGTGCCATCAGTGGTACCGGGACAGGGGCTTACGAGCAGTACTTC
CDR3: CAISGTGTGAYEQYF

V: TRBV11-1
J: TRBJ2-2
size: few
D: TRBD2
DNA: TGTGCCAGCAGTTCACTAGCGGGGGGGCCGATTCGAACCGGGGAGCTGTTTTTT
CDR3: CASSSLAGGPIRTGELFF

V: TRBV30
J: TRBJ2-3
size: few
D: -
DNA: TGTGCCTGGAGTGTACTCAGGTTGGGGACCACAGATACGCAGTATTTT
CDR3: CAWSVLRLGTTDTQYF

V: TRBV2
J: TRBJ2-5
size: few
D: -
DNA: TGTGCCAGCAGTGAGGGTGCTCTTCAAGAGACCCAGTACTTC
CDR3: CASSEGALQETQYF

V: TRBV7-9
J: TRBJ2-2
size: few
D: -
DNA: TGTGCCAGCAACGGGGAGCCCGGGGAGCTGTTTTTT
CDR3: CASNGEPGELFF

V: TRBV6-2/TRBV6-3
J: TRBJ2-7
size: few
D: -
DNA: TGTGCCAGCAGTGGGTACAACGAGCAGTACTTC
CDR3: CASSGYNEQYF

V: TRBV20-1
J: TRBJ2-5
size: -
D: TRBD2
DNA: TGCAGTGTGGCTAGCGGGGGGGAAGAGACCCAGTACTTC
CDR3: CSVASGGEETQYF

V: TRBV5-1
J: TRBJ2-1
size: few
D: TRBD2
DNA: TGCGCCAGCAGCTTGAGGGAGGGCCGGTGGAATGAGCAGTTCTTC
CDR3: CASSLREGRWNEQFF

V: TRBV4-2
J: TRBJ1-5
size: -
D: -
DNA: TGTGCCAGCAGCCAAGCCGCCGGGGAGGGTTACCAGCCCCAGCATTTT
CDR3: CASSQAAGEGYQPQHF

V: TRBV7-6
J: TRBJ2-2
size: many
D: TRBD2
DNA: TGTGCCAGCAGCTCTCTAGCGGGGGACAACACCGGGGAGCTGTTTTTT
CDR3: CASSSLAGDNTGELFF

V: TRBV7-9
J: TRBJ2-7
size: few
D: TRBD1
DNA: TGTGCCAGCAGCGAGGACAGGGGTAGCAAAGAGCAGTACTTC
CDR3: CASSEDRGSKEQYF